The next 25 T cell receptor beta chains were all read from a single sample in a study of blood T cell repertoires in COVID-19. Generated by immunoSEQ multiplex PCR, the TCRdb table keeps only in-frame clones and is missing some. The repertoire holds around 140,000 clones, with 88% as singletons. The sample taken for sequencing was peripheral blood. These receptors were collected from a man aged 70 or older with acute or convalescent COVID-19.

V gene TRBV11-3 combines with J gene TRBJ2-1; 12 nucleotides align to TRBD2. The CDR3 length is 16 residues. With V trimmed by 5 bases and J by 0 bases, 2 bases remained unmatched. Germline V gene data show CDR1 as SGHNT and CDR2 as YENEEA. CDR3 in DNA: TGTGCCAGCAGCCCGACTAGCGGGAGCTCCTACAATGAGCAGTTCTTC. It specifies CASSPTSGSSYNEQFF.

The CDR3 reads CASSPLRTGGLGEKLFF. Here the CDR3 DNA reads TGTGCCAGCAGTCCACTCCGGACAGGGGGCTTAGGTGAAAAACTGTTTTTT. The genes are TRBV6-6 and TRBJ1-4, with 11 bases that match TRBD1. CDR1 is MNHNY and CDR2 is SVGAGI in the germline V gene (reference sequence). The junction had 12 bases not matched to a gene; V was cut back by 5 bases and J by 7 bases. The CDR3 runs 17 residues.

This clone has a single count. The chain joins TRBV12-5 to TRBJ2-2, with 7 bases fitting TRBD1. After removal of 2 bases from V and 6 bases from J, the junction contained 12 bases not matched to a gene. The germline CDR1 and CDR2 sequences are LGHNT and FRNRAP. There are 17 residues in the CDR3. In DNA form, the CDR3 reads TGTGCTAGTGGTTTGTCCCCGACAGGGCCCGGGGCCGGGGAGCTGTTTTTT. Protein product: CASGLSPTGPGAGELFF.

This chain links TRBV6-5 with TRBJ1-1, with D hard to call. Germline lookup yields CDR1 MNHEY and CDR2 SVGAGI. The CDR3 has 14 amino acids. Trimming stripped 6 bases from V and 7 bases from J, with 18 bases between. This CDR3 is CASSQKAPGLEAFF. CDR3 coding DNA: TGTGCCAGCAGCCAAAAGGCCCCCGGACTTGAAGCTTTCTTT.

This clone was counted only a few times. This chain joins TRBV4-1 and TRBJ1-1; 7 bases fit TRBD1. This CDR3 is built from 13 residues. Germline V gene data show CDR1 as MGHRA and CDR2 as YSYEKL. V lost 0 bases, J lost 10 bases, and 5 bases stayed unmatched. CDR3 DNA: TGCGCCAGCAGCCAAGATGGGACAGTTATAGCTTTCTTT. Its translation: CASSQDGTVIAFF.

The rearrangement uses TRBV29-1 and TRBJ2-7; TRBD2 matches 11 bases. The CDR3 sequence is 15 residues long. J lost 5 bases, V lost 0 bases, and 6 bases had no gene match. Germline lookup yields CDR1 SQVTM and CDR2 ANQGSEA. The CDR3: CSVEDRTSGSNEQYF. CDR3 in DNA: TGCAGCGTTGAAGATCGAACTAGCGGGAGTAACGAGCAGTACTTC.

The table lists this clone with a few counts. The CDR3 nucleotides read TGTGCCTGGAGTTCAGCGGGGGCTTGGTCCCTCAAAGCTTTCTTT. This translates into CAWSSAGAWSLKAFF. V and J are TRBV30 and TRBJ1-1; a weak D match, TRBD1 (6 bases). The CDR3 sequence is 15 residues long. Germline assignment: CDR1 GTSNPN and CDR2 SVGIG (reference sequence). V was cut by 2 bases and J by 9 bases, with 22 bases left in between. The full variable domain, rest sourced from reference TRBV30 and TRBJ1-1, is SQTIHQWPATLVQPVGSPLSLECTVEGTSNPNLYWYRQAAGRGLQLLFYSVGIGQISSEVPQNLSASRPQDRQFILSSKKLLLSDSGFYLCAWSSAGAWSLKAFFGQGTRLTVV.

This chain uses TRBV19 with TRBJ1-2; no definite D call. This CDR3 spans 13 amino acids. Trimming pared 3 bases from V and 2 bases from J, leaving 7 bases between. Germline-derived CDR1 and CDR2 are LNHDA and SQIVND (reference sequence). CDR3 bases: TGTGCCAGTAGTATTTATCTCAACTATGGCTACACCTTC. Protein sequence: CASSIYLNYGYTF.

The V call is TRBV29-1, the J call TRBJ2-3; D is undetermined. Germline CDR1 SQVTM, CDR2 ANQGSEA. The length of the CDR3 is 14 residues. V shed 4 bases and J shed 0 bases, with 11 bases lying between them. In nucleotides, the CDR3 is TGCAGCGTTGGTTTAGCCAGTAGCACAGATACGCAGTATTTT. This sequence encodes CSVGLASSTDTQYF.

As regards this clone: One end of the junction does not line up with germline, which may come from a read error. The V gene is TRBV7-9, the J gene TRBJ2-7, with 10 bases matching TRBD2. In germline, CDR1 is SEHNR, CDR2 FQNEAQ (reference sequence). This CDR3 contains 14 residues. CDR3 loop: CASISSGSSHEQYF. The DNA of the CDR3 is TGTGCCAGCATATCTAGCGGGAGCTCCCACGAGCAGTACTTC.

The chain combines TRBV18 with TRBJ2-5; the D gene is possibly TRBD1 (5 bases). The germline gives CDR1 KGHSH, CDR2 LQKENI. Trimming took off 5 bases at V and 4 bases at J, with 17 bases between the two ends. This CDR3 spans 15 amino acids. The CDR3 bases are TGTGCCAGCTCAAGTTTTCAGGGCTCGGGAGAGACCCAGTACTTC. Encoded protein: CASSSFQGSGETQYF.

V and J are TRBV11-2 and TRBJ2-7; D is uncertain. Germline lookup yields CDR1 SGHAT and CDR2 FQNNGV. V was pared by 5 bases and J by 9 bases, with 20 bases between. CDR3 size: 14 residues. CDR3 nucleotides: TGTGCCAGCAGCGACCCTCCCGGAACGCGGAGGCAGTACTTC. This codes for CASSDPPGTRRQYF.

The gene calls are TRBV5-1 and TRBJ1-1; TRBD1 aligns across 7 bases. Trimming cost V 4 bases and J 5 bases; bases outside gene matches: 11. The CDR3 loop spans 15 amino acids. Germline CDR1 reads SGHRS; CDR2 reads YFSETQ. CDR3 residues: CASSVDGTAVTEAFF. CDR3 nucleotides: TGCGCCAGCAGCGTGGATGGGACAGCGGTAACTGAAGCTTTCTTT.

The CDR3 here is CASSLNSGTEAFF. The CDR3 DNA reads as TGTGCCAGCAGCCTTAACAGCGGGACTGAAGCTTTCTTT. The J gene is TRBJ1-1, the V gene TRBV3-1 (or the pseudogene TRBV3-2); D ambiguous. CDR3 length equals 13 residues. From germline, CDR1 is LGHDT and CDR2 YNNKEL (reference sequence). Trimming took 4 bases from V and 5 from J, leaving 11 bases between them.

The chain recombines TRBV10-1 with TRBJ1-5; D gene unclear. Germline CDR1 and CDR2: WNHNN and SYGVQD (reference sequence). With 2 bases removed from V and 3 bases from J, the gap between germline ends came to 5 bases. The CDR3 loop spans 13 amino acids. CDR3 region: CASSEGHNQPQHF. The CDR3 nucleotides are TGCGCCAGCAGTGAGGGCCACAATCAGCCCCAGCATTTT.

This chain connects TRBV7-9 to TRBJ2-7, with 13 bases lining up with TRBD2. In germline, CDR1 is SEHNR, CDR2 FQNEAQ (reference sequence). The CDR3 totals 15 residues. Trimming took 6 bases from V and 3 from J; bases not matched to a gene: 5. CDR3 DNA: TGTGCCAGCAGGTCTCGGACTAGCGGGAGCTACGAGCAGTACTTC. This sequence encodes CASRSRTSGSYEQYF.

The chain carries TRBV27 and TRBJ1-5, with 9 bases fitting TRBD1. CDR1 MNHEY and CDR2 SMNVEV come from the germline V gene (reference sequence). This CDR3 has 15 residues. Unmatched junction bases numbered 3, after V lost 5 bases and J lost 1 base. The CDR3 loop reads CASSPGQGSNQPQHF. In nucleotides, the CDR3 is TGTGCCAGCAGTCCGGGACAGGGAAGCAATCAGCCCCAGCATTTT.

V gene TRBV3-1 (or the pseudogene TRBV3-2) combines with J gene TRBJ1-1; no definite D call. The V end was cut by 2 bases, the J end by 5 bases, with 12 bases between. Germline CDR1 and CDR2: LGHDT and YNNKEL (reference sequence). CDR3 length: 14 amino acids. The CDR3 DNA reads TGTGCCAGCAGCCAATATGGCCGAGGGACTGAAGCTTTCTTT. It encodes CASSQYGRGTEAFF.

This clone was seen only a few times. V gene TRBV2 combines with J gene TRBJ2-1; possibly TRBD1 for D (6 bases). CDR1 and CDR2 from the germline V gene are SNHLY and FYNNEI. The CDR3 has 15 amino acids. Between the trimmed V and J ends, which lost 3 bases and 3 bases, there was a span of 12 bases. CDR3 loop: CASSEGPGVYNEQFF. CDR3 bases: TGTGCCAGCAGTGAGGGGCCAGGGGTCTACAATGAGCAGTTCTTC.

This clone was seen more than once but under ten times. V is TRBV7-8 and J is TRBJ1-1; D is perhaps TRBD1 (6 bases). This CDR3 has 15 residues. V dropped 5 bases and J dropped 3 bases, with 16 bases sitting between them. CDR1 is SGHVS, CDR2 FQNEAQ, per germline. In DNA form, the CDR3 reads TGTGCCAGCAGCCTAACTTCGGGACAAGACACTGAAGCTTTCTTT. It yields the protein CASSLTSGQDTEAFF.

This clone was seen a single time. The chain has TRBV27 and TRBJ2-2; D is ambiguous. Trimming shortened V by 6 bases and J by 2 bases, and 10 bases separated the two germline ends. The CDR3 has 14 amino acids. Germline CDR1 is MNHEY and CDR2 is SMNVEV (reference sequence). In DNA form, the CDR3 reads TGTGCCAGCAGGCCTCAGATTAACACCGGGGAGCTGTTTTTT. It specifies CASRPQINTGELFF.

V and J are TRBV5-6 and TRBJ2-7; 7 nucleotides align to TRBD1. V trimming: 5 bases; J trimming: 2 bases; junction bases outside the gene matches: 13. The CDR3 runs 16 residues. Germline CDR1 and CDR2: SGHDT and YYEEEE. CDR3 DNA sequence: TGTGCCAGCAGAAGAGACGGGACAGCCGAGACCTACGAGCAGTACTTC. Protein product: CASRRDGTAETYEQYF.

CDR3 protein: CASSLLAGGAETQYF. The CDR3 bases are TGCGCCAGCAGCTTGCTGGCGGGGGGTGCGGAGACCCAGTACTTC. The chain links TRBV5-1 to TRBJ2-5, with 8 bases aligning to TRBD2. CDR3 length: 15 amino acids. The germline V gene has CDR1 SGHRS and CDR2 YFSETQ. V was clipped by 1 base and J by 5 bases; unmatched bases: 7.

As for this clone: One end of the junction does not line up with germline, which may come from a read error. The DNA for the CDR3 is TGTGCCAGCAGTTCCCTCGCCGGCCGATCGAGGAACGCCGGGGAGCTGTTTTTT. This sequence encodes CASSSLAGRSRNAGELFF. The V and J genes are TRBV28 and TRBJ2-2; no definite D call. Germline V CDR1 and CDR2: MDHEN, SYDVKM. The CDR3 has 18 residues.

The chain employs TRBV3-1 (or the pseudogene TRBV3-2) and TRBJ2-1; 10 bases match TRBD2. The CDR3 totals 17 residues. Germline CDR1 LGHDT, CDR2 YNNKEL (reference sequence). Unmatched junction bases numbered 8, after V lost 0 bases and J lost 6 bases. The DNA for the CDR3 is TGTGCCAGCAGCCAAGAACCCCTAGCGGGGGTGACCAATGAGCAGTTCTTC. Protein sequence: CASSQEPLAGVTNEQFF.